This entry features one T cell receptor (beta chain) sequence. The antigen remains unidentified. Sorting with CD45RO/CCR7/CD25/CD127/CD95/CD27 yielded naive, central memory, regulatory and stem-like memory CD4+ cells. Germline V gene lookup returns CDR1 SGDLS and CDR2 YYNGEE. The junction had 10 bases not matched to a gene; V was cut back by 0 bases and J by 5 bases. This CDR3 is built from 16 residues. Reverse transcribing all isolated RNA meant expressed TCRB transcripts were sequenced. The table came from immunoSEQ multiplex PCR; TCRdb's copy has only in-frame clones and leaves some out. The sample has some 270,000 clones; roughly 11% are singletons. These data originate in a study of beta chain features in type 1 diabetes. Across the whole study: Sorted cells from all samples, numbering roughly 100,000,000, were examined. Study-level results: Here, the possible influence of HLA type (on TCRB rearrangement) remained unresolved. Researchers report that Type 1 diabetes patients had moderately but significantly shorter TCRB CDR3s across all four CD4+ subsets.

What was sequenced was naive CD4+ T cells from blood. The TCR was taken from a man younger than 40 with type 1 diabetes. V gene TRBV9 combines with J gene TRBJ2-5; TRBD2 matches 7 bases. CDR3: CASSVEGLAVEETQYF. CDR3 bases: TGTGCCAGCAGCGTAGAGGGGCTAGCGGTAGAGGAGACCCAGTACTTC.